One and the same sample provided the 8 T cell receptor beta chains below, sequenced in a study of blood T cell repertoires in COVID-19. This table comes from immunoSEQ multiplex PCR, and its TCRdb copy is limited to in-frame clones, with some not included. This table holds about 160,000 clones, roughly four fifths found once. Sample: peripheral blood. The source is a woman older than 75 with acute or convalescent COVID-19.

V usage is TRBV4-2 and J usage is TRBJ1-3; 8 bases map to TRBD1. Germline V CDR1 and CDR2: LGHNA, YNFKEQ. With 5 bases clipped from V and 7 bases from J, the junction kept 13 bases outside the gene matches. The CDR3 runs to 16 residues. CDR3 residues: CASSAPGQGLGNTIYF. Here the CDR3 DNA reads TGTGCCAGCAGCGCACCCGGACAGGGTCTGGGGAACACCATATATTTT.

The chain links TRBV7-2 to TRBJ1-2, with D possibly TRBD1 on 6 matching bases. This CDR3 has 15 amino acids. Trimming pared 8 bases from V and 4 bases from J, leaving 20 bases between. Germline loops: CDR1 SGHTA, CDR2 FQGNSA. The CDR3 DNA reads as TGTGCCAGCGGCCAAACCTGGACAGCCCTCTATGGCTACACCTTC. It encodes CASGQTWTALYGYTF.

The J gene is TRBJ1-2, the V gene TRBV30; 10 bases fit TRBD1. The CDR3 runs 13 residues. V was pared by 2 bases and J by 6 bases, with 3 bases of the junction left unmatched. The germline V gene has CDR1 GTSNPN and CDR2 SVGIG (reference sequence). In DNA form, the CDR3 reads TGTGCCTGGAGTCGACAGGGGGCTAATGGCTACACCTTC. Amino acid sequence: CAWSRQGANGYTF.

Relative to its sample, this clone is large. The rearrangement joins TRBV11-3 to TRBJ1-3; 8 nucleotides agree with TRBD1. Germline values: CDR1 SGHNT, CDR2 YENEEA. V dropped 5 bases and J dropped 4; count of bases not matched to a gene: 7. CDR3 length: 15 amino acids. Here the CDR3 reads CASSPGTGSGNTIYF. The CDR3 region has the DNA TGTGCCAGCAGCCCGGGGACAGGATCGGGAAACACCATATATTTT.

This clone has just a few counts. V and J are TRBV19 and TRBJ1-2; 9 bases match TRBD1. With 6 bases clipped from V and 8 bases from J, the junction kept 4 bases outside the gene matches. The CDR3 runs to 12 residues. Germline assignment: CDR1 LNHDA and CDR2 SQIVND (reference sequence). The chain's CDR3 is CASSRQGEGYTF. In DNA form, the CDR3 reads TGTGCCAGTAGCAGACAGGGGGAAGGCTACACCTTC.

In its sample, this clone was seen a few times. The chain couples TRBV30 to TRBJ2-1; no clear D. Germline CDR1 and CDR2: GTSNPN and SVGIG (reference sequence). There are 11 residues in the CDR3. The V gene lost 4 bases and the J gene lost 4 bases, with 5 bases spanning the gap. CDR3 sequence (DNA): TGTGCCTGGACCAAATACAATGAGCAGTTCTTC. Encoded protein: CAWTKYNEQFF.

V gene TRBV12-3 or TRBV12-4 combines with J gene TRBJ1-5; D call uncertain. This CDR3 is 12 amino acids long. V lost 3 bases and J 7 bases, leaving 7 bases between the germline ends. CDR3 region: CASSFLEQPQHF. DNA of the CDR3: TGTGCCAGCAGTTTCTTGGAGCAGCCCCAGCATTTT.

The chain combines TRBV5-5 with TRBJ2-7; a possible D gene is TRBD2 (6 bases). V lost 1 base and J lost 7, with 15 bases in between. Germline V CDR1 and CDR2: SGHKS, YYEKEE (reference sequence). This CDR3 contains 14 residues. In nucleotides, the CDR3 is TGTGCCAGCAGCTTGCTCCAGGGACTGGGGGAGCAGTACTTC. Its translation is CASSLLQGLGEQYF.